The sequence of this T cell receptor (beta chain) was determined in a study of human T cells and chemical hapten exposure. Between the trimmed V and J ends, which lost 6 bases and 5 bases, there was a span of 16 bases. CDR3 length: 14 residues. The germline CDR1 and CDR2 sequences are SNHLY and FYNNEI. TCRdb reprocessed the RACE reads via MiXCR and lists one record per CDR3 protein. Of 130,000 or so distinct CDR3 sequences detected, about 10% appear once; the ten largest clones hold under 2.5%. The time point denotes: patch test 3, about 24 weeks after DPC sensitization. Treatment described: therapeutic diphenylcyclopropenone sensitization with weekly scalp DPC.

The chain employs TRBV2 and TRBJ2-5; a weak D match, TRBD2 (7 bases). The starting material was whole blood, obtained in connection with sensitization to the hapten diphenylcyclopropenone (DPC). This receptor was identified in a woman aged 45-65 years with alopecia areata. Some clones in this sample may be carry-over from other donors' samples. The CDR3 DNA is TGTGCCAGCAGGCGGGGGCGCGGAGATGAGACCCAGTACTTC. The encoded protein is CASRRGRGDETQYF.